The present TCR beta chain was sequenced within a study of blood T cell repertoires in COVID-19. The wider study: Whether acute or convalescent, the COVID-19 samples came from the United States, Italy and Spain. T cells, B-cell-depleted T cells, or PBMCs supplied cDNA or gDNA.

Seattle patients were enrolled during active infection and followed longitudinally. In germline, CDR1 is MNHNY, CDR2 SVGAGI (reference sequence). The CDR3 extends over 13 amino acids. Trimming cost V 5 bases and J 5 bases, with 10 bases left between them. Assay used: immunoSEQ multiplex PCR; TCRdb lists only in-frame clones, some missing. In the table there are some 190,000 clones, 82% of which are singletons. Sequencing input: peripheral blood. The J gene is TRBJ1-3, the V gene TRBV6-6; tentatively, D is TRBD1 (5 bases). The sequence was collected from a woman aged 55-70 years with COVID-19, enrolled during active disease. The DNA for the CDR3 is TGTGCCAGCAGTGGGGGGGGGAGAAACACCATATATTTT. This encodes CASSGGGRNTIYF.